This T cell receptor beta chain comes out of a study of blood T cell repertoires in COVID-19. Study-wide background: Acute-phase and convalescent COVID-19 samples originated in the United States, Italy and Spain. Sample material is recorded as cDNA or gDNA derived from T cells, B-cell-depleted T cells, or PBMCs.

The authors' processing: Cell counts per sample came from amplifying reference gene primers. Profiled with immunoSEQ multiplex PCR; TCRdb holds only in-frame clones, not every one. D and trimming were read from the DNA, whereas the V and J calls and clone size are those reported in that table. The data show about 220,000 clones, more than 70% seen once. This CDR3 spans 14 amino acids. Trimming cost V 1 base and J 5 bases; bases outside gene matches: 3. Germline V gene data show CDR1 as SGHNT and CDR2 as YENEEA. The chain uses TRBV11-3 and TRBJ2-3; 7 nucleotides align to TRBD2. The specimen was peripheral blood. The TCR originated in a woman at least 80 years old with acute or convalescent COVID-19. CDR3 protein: CASSLGGGGDTQYF. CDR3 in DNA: TGTGCCAGCAGCTTAGGGGGCGGGGGAGATACGCAGTATTTT.